Following are 24 T cell receptor beta chains from one sample sequenced in a study of blood T cell repertoires in COVID-19. Sequenced by immunoSEQ multiplex PCR; TCRdb stores in-frame clones only, minus some. The sample contains approximately 240,000 clones, roughly 87% of which appear only once. The sample was PBMCs or T cells enriched from blood (not recorded which). The receptors were sampled from a woman in her twenties or thirties with acute COVID-19.

The chain uses TRBV4-3 and TRBJ2-4, with 8 bases that match TRBD1. This CDR3 spans 16 amino acids. Germline values: CDR1 LGHNA, CDR2 YSLEER. Trimming cost V 2 bases and J 1 base; bases outside gene matches: 4. Here the CDR3 reads CASSQSQGAAKNIQYF. Written as DNA, the CDR3 is TGCGCCAGCAGCCAATCCCAGGGGGCTGCCAAAAACATTCAGTACTTC.

The chain links TRBV6-5 to TRBJ1-5; D is possibly TRBD1 (6 bases). Per the germline V gene, CDR1 is MNHEY and CDR2 is SVGAGI. This CDR3 region has 15 residues. Trimming stripped 6 bases from V and 0 bases from J, with 12 bases between. DNA for the CDR3: TGTGCCAGCAGAGGACAGTTCTATAGCAATCAGCCCCAGCATTTT. Amino acid sequence: CASRGQFYSNQPQHF.

The rearrangement uses TRBV28 and TRBJ1-5; D unresolved. Trimming pared 3 bases from V and 0 bases from J, leaving 12 bases between. This CDR3 has 16 residues. Looked up from germline, CDR1 is MDHEN and CDR2 is SYDVKM. Here the CDR3 reads CASSFVRVLSNQPQHF. CDR3 DNA: TGTGCCAGCAGTTTCGTGCGGGTTCTTAGCAATCAGCCCCAGCATTTT.

A single count supports this clone. This chain joins TRBV7-9 and TRBJ2-6; tentatively, D is TRBD2 (5 bases). V dropped 0 bases and J dropped 1 base, with 7 bases sitting between them. The CDR3 length is 16 residues. The germline V gene encodes CDR1 SEHNR and CDR2 FQNEAQ (reference sequence). The CDR3 loop is CASSLAGVSGANVLTF. Written as DNA, the CDR3 is TGTGCCAGCAGCTTAGCCGGGGTATCTGGGGCCAACGTCCTGACTTTC.

The V call is TRBV21-1, the J call TRBJ1-6; whether TRBD1, the table's D call, matches the DNA was not checked. TRBV21-1 is recorded as a pseudogene. This CDR3 contains 18 residues. The CDR3 coding sequence is TGTGCCAGCAGCAAAGCGGGCCGCGAAAGCTCCTATAATTCACCCCTCCACTTT. Translated, it gives CASSKAGRESSYNSPLHF.

The chain carries TRBV19 and TRBJ1-1; D uncertain. CDR3 size: 14 residues. Trimming cost V 2 bases and J 0 bases, with 7 bases left between them. CDR1 and CDR2 (germline): LNHDA, SQIVND (reference sequence). DNA for the CDR3: TGTGCCAGTAGTATACCCGGGGTGAACACTGAAGCTTTCTTT. The encoded protein is CASSIPGVNTEAFF.

The CDR3 reads CASSLTSGGADTQYF. CDR3 sequence (DNA): TGTGCCAGCAGCTTGACTAGCGGGGGGGCAGATACGCAGTATTTT. The gene calls are TRBV5-4 and TRBJ2-3, with 13 bases fitting TRBD2. V gave up 1 base and J gave up 4 bases; unmatched junction bases: 0. This CDR3 is built from 15 residues. Germline values: CDR1 SGHNT, CDR2 YYREEE (reference sequence).

The V call is TRBV5-4, the J call TRBJ2-5; TRBD1 is a possible D gene (5 bases). Per germline, CDR1 SGHNT and CDR2 YYREEE (reference sequence). The V end lost 2 bases, the J end lost 4 bases, and 12 bases lay between the germline ends. This CDR3 region has 14 residues. CDR3 amino acids: CASSFRQGRETQYF. CDR3 DNA sequence: TGTGCCAGCAGCTTCCGGCAGGGCAGAGAGACCCAGTACTTC.

This clone was seen only once. The V call is TRBV3-1 (or the pseudogene TRBV3-2), the J call TRBJ1-5; D perhaps matches TRBD1 (5 bases). The CDR3 contains 17 residues. V lost 1 base, J lost 2 bases, and 15 bases lay in between. Germline lookup yields CDR1 LGHDT and CDR2 YNNKEL (reference sequence). The CDR3 DNA is TGTGCCAGCAGCCAAGCTGCAGGGAGGGGCGGCAATCAGCCCCAGCATTTT. Translated: CASSQAAGRGGNQPQHF.

The genes are TRBV18 and TRBJ1-2, with D perhaps matching TRBD1 (6 bases). The CDR3 spans 15 residues. Germline-derived CDR1 and CDR2 are KGHSH and LQKENI. Trimming stripped 3 bases from V and 2 bases from J, with 13 bases between. In nucleotides, the CDR3 is TGTGCCAGCTCACCGTCCGGGGGGGCGAACTATGGCTACACCTTC. The encoded protein is CASSPSGGANYGYTF.

V and J are TRBV5-1 and TRBJ1-1; D is unresolved. V lost 7 bases to trimming and J lost 1 base, with 17 bases between them. Germline V CDR1 and CDR2: SGHRS, YFSETQ. The CDR3 is 15 amino acids. The CDR3 reads CASSRPESGNTEAFF. DNA for the CDR3: TGCGCCAGCTCGAGGCCCGAAAGTGGGAACACTGAAGCTTTCTTT.

This chain links TRBV7-3 with TRBJ2-1; TRBD1 is a possible D gene (6 bases). This CDR3 region has 18 residues. Germline CDR1 and CDR2: SGHTA and FQGTGA. The ends were cut back, 3 bases at V and 8 bases at J, with 26 bases in the middle. CDR3 residues: CASSFRGSGAKVLHEQFF. DNA for the CDR3: TGTGCCAGCAGCTTTCGCGGGTCAGGGGCTAAAGTATTGCATGAGCAGTTCTTC.

This chain connects TRBV11-2 to TRBJ1-1; D gene uncertain. Trimming cost V 5 bases and J 1 base, with 20 bases left between them. The CDR3 covers 17 residues. From germline, CDR1 is SGHAT and CDR2 FQNNGV. The CDR3, as DNA: TGTGCCAGCAGCCGCAATCAAGGGAGCCCCGGGAACACTGAAGCTTTCTTT. Translation gives CASSRNQGSPGNTEAFF.

The chain combines TRBV3-1 (or the pseudogene TRBV3-2) with TRBJ2-2, with D possibly TRBD2 on 5 matching bases. The germline CDR1 and CDR2 sequences are LGHDT and YNNKEL (reference sequence). The CDR3 consists of 16 residues. The V gene lost 5 bases and the J gene lost 4 bases, with 17 bases spanning the gap. The CDR3 here is CASSATAGRGTGELFF. The CDR3 nucleotides are TGTGCCAGCAGCGCCACGGCGGGCCGGGGCACCGGGGAGCTGTTTTTT.

The chain employs TRBV5-1 and TRBJ2-2, with 7 nucleotides matching TRBD1. This CDR3 spans 13 amino acids. Per germline, CDR1 SGHRS and CDR2 YFSETQ. J gave up 6 bases and V 5 bases, and 4 bases lay outside the gene matches. The CDR3 protein is CASRHTGAGELFF. The CDR3 region has the DNA TGCGCCAGCAGACATACAGGGGCCGGGGAGCTGTTTTTT.

CDR3 sequence reads: CASSLHYNNQETQYF. CDR3 bases: TGTGCCAGCAGCTTACACTACAACAACCAAGAGACCCAGTACTTC. The chain has TRBV7-2 and TRBJ2-5, with D uncertain. Per the germline V gene, CDR1 is SGHTA and CDR2 is FQGNSA. V was pared by 2 bases and J by 0 bases, with 10 bases between. The CDR3 loop spans 15 amino acids.

Only a few counts were recorded for this clone. The chain is built from TRBV7-9 and TRBJ1-1, with TRBD1 identical over 9 bases. V was clipped by 1 base and J by 6 bases; unmatched bases: 0. This CDR3 is built from 13 residues. Per germline, CDR1 SEHNR and CDR2 FQNEAQ (reference sequence). CDR3 sequence: CASSLGTGAEAFF. CDR3 coding DNA: TGTGCCAGCAGCTTAGGGACAGGGGCTGAAGCTTTCTTT.

This clone was observed a few times. V is TRBV29-1 and J is TRBJ1-1; TRBD1 might be the D (6 bases). Germline CDR1 SQVTM, CDR2 ANQGSEA. CDR3 length: 14 amino acids. Trimming left V 6 bases short and J 4 bases short, with 18 bases between. CDR3 in amino acids: CSVSLGPGVTEAFF. As DNA, the CDR3 is TGCAGCGTCTCCCTCGGCCCAGGGGTCACTGAAGCTTTCTTT.

The chain couples TRBV7-9 to TRBJ2-1; a weak D match, TRBD2 (5 bases). Germline CDR1 is SEHNR and CDR2 is FQNEAQ (reference sequence). The CDR3 contains 14 residues. Trimming took off 2 bases at V and 5 bases at J, with 10 bases between the two ends. The CDR3 spells CASSLISGNNEQFF. The DNA of the CDR3 is TGTGCCAGCAGCTTAATAAGCGGCAACAATGAGCAGTTCTTC.

The CDR3 protein is CASSPSFAGVGQPQHF. CDR3 in DNA: TGTGCCAGCAGCCCCTCCTTCGCAGGGGTAGGTCAGCCCCAGCATTTT. The chain couples TRBV7-2 to TRBJ1-5; a possible D gene is TRBD1 (6 bases). The CDR3 loop spans 16 amino acids. Germline CDR1 is SGHTA and CDR2 is FQGNSA. V was trimmed by 5 bases and J by 6 bases, leaving 20 bases between them.

The gene calls are TRBV5-1 and TRBJ1-1; D gene ambiguous. Looked up from germline, CDR1 is SGHRS and CDR2 is YFSETQ. V lost 0 bases and J lost 2, with 23 bases in between. The CDR3 contains 19 residues. The CDR3 DNA reads as TGCGCCAGCAGCTTGGTGGTGCCGGGGAGGAAAGGTCCCAACACTGAAGCTTTCTTT. Protein: CASSLVVPGRKGPNTEAFF.

This chain joins TRBV19 and TRBJ1-4; 10 nucleotides match TRBD1. The CDR3 extends over 15 amino acids. Germline V lookup: CDR1 LNHDA, CDR2 SQIVND (reference sequence). The J segment lost 8 bases and the V segment lost 5 bases, leaving 8 bases of the junction unmatched. CDR3 DNA: TGTGCCAGTAGTCCCCCGGGACAGGGGACCGAAAAACTGTTTTTT. Its protein is CASSPPGQGTEKLFF.

The chain is built from TRBV6-2 or TRBV6-3 and TRBJ1-2; TRBD1 is a possible D gene (5 bases). Deletions cut 5 bases from V and 5 bases from J, with 12 bases between. There are 13 residues in the CDR3. The germline V gene encodes CDR1 MNHEY and CDR2 SVGEGT. As DNA, the CDR3 is TGTGCCAGCAGTCGCCTCGGGGGATATGGCTACACCTTC. Translated: CASSRLGGYGYTF.

The rearrangement uses TRBV4-1 and TRBJ2-5; D is perhaps TRBD1 (6 bases). Per germline, CDR1 MGHRA and CDR2 YSYEKL. Trimming left V 2 bases short and J 6 bases short, with 13 bases between. The CDR3 totals 14 residues. CDR3 sequence: CASSQPQGLKTQYF. CDR3 bases: TGCGCCAGCAGCCAACCACAGGGTTTGAAGACCCAGTACTTC.